Following are 17 T cell receptor beta chains from one sample sequenced in a study of blood T cells in healthy people across ages. A sample-barcoded 5' primer and a J-beta primer mix were used in a second PCR of roughly 7 to 11 cycles. MiXCR, run by TCRdb on the 5' RACE reads, gives a single entry per CDR3 protein. The table shows around 1,600,000 distinct CDR3 sequences, with roughly two fifths occurring only once. The sequencing sample was made of blood. The receptor set was obtained from a woman younger than 35 in good health.

The table lists this clonotype with a few counts. V usage is TRBV29-1 and J usage is TRBJ2-7; D is undetermined. CDR1 is SQVTM, CDR2 ANQGSEA, per germline. V was clipped by 5 bases and J by 4 bases, with 18 bases between them. The CDR3 runs to 14 residues. The CDR3 DNA sequence: TGCAGCGTTCAATTACAGAAAATGAGGTACGAGCAGTACTTC. Translating gives CSVQLQKMRYEQYF.

The chain carries TRBV29-1 and TRBJ2-5; the D is unclear. There are 13 residues in the CDR3. Deletions cut 5 bases from V and 2 bases from J, with 12 bases between. Germline V gene data show CDR1 as SQVTM and CDR2 as ANQGSEA. The chain's CDR3 is CSVQANVQETQYF. Written as DNA, the CDR3 is TGCAGCGTTCAGGCCAACGTGCAAGAGACCCAGTACTTC.

J is TRBJ2-7 and V is TRBV4-3; a weak D match, TRBD1 (6 bases). The CDR3 sequence is 15 residues long. The V and J ends lost 5 bases and 0 bases respectively, with 14 bases between them. Germline V gives CDR1 LGHNA, CDR2 YSLEER. CDR3 sequence reads: CASSAWTDSSYEQYF. CDR3 nucleotide sequence: TGCGCCAGCAGCGCTTGGACAGACAGCTCCTACGAGCAGTACTTC.

This clonotype was picked up a small number of times. CDR3 sequence: CASLTADTQYF. The CDR3 DNA is TGTGCCAGCCTAACGGCAGATACGCAGTATTTT. This sequence joins TRBV18 and TRBJ2-3, with D unclear. The CDR3 is 11 amino acids. The V end lost 8 bases, the J end lost 4 bases, and 7 bases lay between the germline ends. Germline-derived CDR1 and CDR2 are KGHSH and LQKENI.

As for this clonotype: An end of the junction differs from the germline gene, which may be a read error. The genes are TRBV4-1 and TRBJ1-1, with D unresolved. Germline CDR1 and CDR2: MGHRA and YSYEKL. The length of the CDR3 is 15 residues. In DNA, the CDR3 is TGCGCCAGTAGCCCGAAGACGGGTACCAACACTGAAGCTTTCTTT. The encoded protein is CASSPKTGTNTEAFF.

In this sample, this clonotype turned up a few times. The chain is built from TRBV12-3 or TRBV12-4 and TRBJ2-3, with a weak D call TRBD2 (5 bases). Trimming took off 4 bases at V and 6 bases at J, with 8 bases between the two ends. The CDR3 runs to 12 residues. The CDR3 nucleotides are TGTGCCAGCAGTTCTAGCAATGATACGCAGTATTTT. Its protein product is CASSSSNDTQYF.

The chain is built from TRBV29-1 and TRBJ2-3, with a tentative D call TRBD1 (6 bases). Trimming cost V 5 bases and J 3 bases, with 12 bases left between them. The CDR3 runs 13 residues. CDR1 and CDR2 (germline): SQVTM, ANQGSEA. CDR3 in DNA: TGCAGCGTTCGGACAGAGCGAACAGATACGCAGTATTTT. It is translated as CSVRTERTDTQYF.

This clonotype appeared a few times. This chain joins TRBV12-3 or TRBV12-4 and TRBJ2-5, with a tentative D call TRBD2 (6 bases). With 5 bases removed from V and 5 bases from J, the gap between germline ends came to 18 bases. This CDR3 spans 15 amino acids. CDR3 region: CASSPHRRARETQYF. The CDR3 nucleotides are TGTGCCAGCAGTCCTCACCGGAGGGCCAGGGAGACCCAGTACTTC.

The chain joins TRBV6-6 to TRBJ1-5; D is ambiguous. The CDR3 contains 15 residues. CDR1 is MNHNY, CDR2 SVGAGI, per germline (reference sequence). V lost 3 bases, J lost 5 bases, and 14 bases lay in between. The CDR3 bases are TGTGCCAGCAGTTATTATACGGCCGGGGATCAGCCCCAGCATTTT. Residues: CASSYYTAGDQPQHF.

This clonotype was seen a few times. Possible read error: a much larger clone is one base away. This chain joins TRBV30 and TRBJ2-1, with 11 positions matching TRBD2. After removal of 0 bases from V and 7 bases from J, the junction contained 2 bases not matched to a gene. The germline CDR1 and CDR2 sequences are GTSNPN and SVGIG (reference sequence). This CDR3 is built from 14 residues. CDR3 DNA sequence: TGTGCCTGGAGTGTTAGCGGGGGGGCAAATGAGCAGTTCTTC. Protein: CAWSVSGGANEQFF.

The J gene is TRBJ1-2, the V gene TRBV28, with TRBD1 identical over 9 bases. With 5 bases clipped from V and 2 bases from J, the junction kept 9 bases outside the gene matches. This CDR3 has 16 amino acids. Germline values: CDR1 MDHEN, CDR2 SYDVKM. In nucleotides, the CDR3 is TGTGCCAGCAGTCACGGCGGGACAGGGCACAACTATGGCTACACCTTC. Its translation: CASSHGGTGHNYGYTF.

This clonotype was seen more than once but under ten times. The chain is built from TRBV6-1 and TRBJ2-5; no definite D call. The CDR3 covers 14 residues. Looked up from germline, CDR1 is MNHNS and CDR2 is SASEGT. Trimming left V 2 bases short and J 3 bases short, with 10 bases between. CDR3 bases: TGTGCCAGCAGTGAAATTAGCTTAAAAGAGACCCAGTACTTC. It is translated as CASSEISLKETQYF.

The chain carries TRBV20-1 and TRBJ2-1, with 9 bases fitting TRBD2. The CDR3 has 15 residues. After removal of 6 bases from V and 9 bases from J, the junction contained 15 bases not matched to a gene. Germline V gene lookup returns CDR1 DFQATT and CDR2 SNEGSKA (reference sequence). The CDR3 loop is CSAPFRAGGISEQFF. The CDR3 bases are TGCAGTGCCCCGTTTAGAGCGGGAGGTATCAGTGAGCAGTTCTTC.

The rearrangement uses TRBV20-1 and TRBJ2-7, with TRBD1 matching 11 bases. J was trimmed by 6 bases and V by 1 base; bases with no gene match: 5. Germline V CDR1 and CDR2: DFQATT, SNEGSKA (reference sequence). The CDR3 spans 14 residues. CDR3 DNA sequence: TGCAGTGCTAGAGGGGACAGGGGGAGTCTCGAGCAGTACTTC. Translation gives CSARGDRGSLEQYF.

Worth noting for this clonotype: Possible read error: a much larger clone is one base away. CDR3 coding DNA: TGCGCCAGCAGCCAGGAACTTAGTCTTCCCAGCACACATACGCAGTATTTT. Amino acid sequence: CASSQELSLPSTHTQYF. This chain connects TRBV4-3 to TRBJ2-3; D is unresolved. The germline V gene encodes CDR1 LGHNA and CDR2 YSLEER. This CDR3 comprises 17 residues.

With respect to this clonotype: The junction shows a germline mismatch at one end, possibly a read error. The chain couples TRBV29-1 to TRBJ2-5; D unclear. Germline V lookup: CDR1 SQVTM, CDR2 ANQGSEA. This CDR3 spans 11 amino acids. The CDR3 region is CSGEDRETQYF. The CDR3 DNA reads as TGCAGCGGTGAAGATCGGGAGACCCAGTACTTC.

This chain connects TRBV27 to TRBJ1-1; 7 bases align to TRBD1. The CDR3 loop spans 14 amino acids. The germline V gene encodes CDR1 MNHEY and CDR2 SMNVEV (reference sequence). Trimming at V came to 3 bases and at J to 6 bases, leaving 7 bases not matched to a gene. The chain's CDR3 is CASSFGIGGSEAFF. DNA for the CDR3: TGTGCCAGCAGTTTTGGGATAGGGGGCTCTGAAGCTTTCTTT.